Sequencing of this TCR beta chain was carried out in a study of T cells expressing NK-cell markers. The overall study: Underlying the TCR beta repertoires were sorted CD3+CD56+NKG2C+, CD3+CD56+NKG2C- and CD3+CD56-NKG2C+ T cells. Among the eight sequenced donors, seven tested HCMV-seropositive and one tested seronegative. Study results and limitations: As a fraction of CD8+ T cells, dominant NKG2C+ clonotypes reached about 1.0-8% in six donors.

The cDNA for TCR beta came from 5'RACE template switching with UMIs. From its re-call of the 5' RACE reads, TCRdb lists each CDR3 protein once, without DNA. Its listing shows fewer than 550,000 distinct CDR3 sequences. As to this clonotype: What it binds is not known.

This clonotype was sampled from a woman in her forties or fifties in good health. Sequences were obtained from blood T cells: a sorted CD56 or NKG2C T cell subset, CD4+ or CD8+ T cells, or bulk PBMC T cells (not recorded which).

CDR3: CASSFGGLYNEQFF. The gene calls are TRBV7-3 and TRBJ2-1; the TCRdb call, TRBD1, lacks DNA for checking. The CDR3 contains 14 residues. Germline V gene sequence: CDR1 SGHTA, CDR2 FQGTGA.